The clone carrying this T cell receptor beta chain has a single count. Its specificity is unknown. Its ends do not fully match the called genes, so a read error is possible. The CDR3 is made up of 13 amino acids. Germline V lookup: CDR1 SGHDT, CDR2 YYEEEE. The entry originates in a study of blood T cells in healthy people across ages. General study results and limits: Comparison with aged donors showed that long-lived donors had more naive CD4+ cells and higher diversity.

Researchers collected around 10 milliliters of peripheral blood from every single donor. Primers used in a second PCR of about 6 to 11 cycles were a sample-barcoded 5' primer and a J-beta primer mix. Per-sample output comprised a minimum of 2.5 million paired-end reads containing CDR3. From the 5' RACE reads, TCRdb called clonotypes with MiXCR, one entry per CDR3 protein. The sample consists of fewer than 2 million distinct CDR3 sequences, around 42% of them appearing once. The chain has TRBV5-6 and TRBJ2-4; D ambiguous. The sequencing sample was made of blood. This clonotype was obtained from a human donor in good health. CDR3 loop: CASSFDGRNIQYF. DNA of the CDR3: TGTGCCAGCAGCTTTGACGGTAGAAACATACAGTACTTC.